This T cell receptor (beta chain) was identified in a study of T cells in Graves' hyperthyroidism and ophthalmopathy. RNA transcripts provided the source from which TCR beta CDR3 regions were amplified. During a first-round RT-PCR of the TCR CDR3, the HTBI primer set was used. TCRdb processed the multiplex PCR reads anew with MiXCR; each CDR3 protein has one entry. The profile shows around 280,000 distinct CDR3 sequences, roughly an eighth of them singletons. CDR3 size: 12 residues. Germline V gives CDR1 PRHDT, CDR2 FYEKMQ (reference sequence). Trimming cost V 4 bases and J 7 bases, with 11 bases left between them. Many counts were recorded for this clonotype.

This TCR derives from a woman between 35 and 50 years old with Graves' hyperthyroidism. Sequenced sample: blood. This chain links TRBV13 with TRBJ2-7, with D tentatively TRBD1 (5 bases). CDR3 DNA sequence: TGTGCCAGCAGCTACTGGGGCTTGGAGCAGTACTTC. This gives the protein CASSYWGLEQYF.